The subject of this entry is one T cell receptor beta chain. No antigen is known for it. Base qualities were left out, and no much larger clone turns up one base away. V gives up 1 base and J gives up 4 bases, and the segment between their germline ends measures 21 bases. Counted from cysteine to phenylalanine, this CDR3 has 18 amino acids. CDR3 DNA is the only sequence kept; it has 54 bases, read in frame from the first base. From the germline V gene, CDR1 is SGHTA and CDR2 is FQGTGA. The sample's treatment or condition label, decoded: skin biopsy from PPD injection site in Mantoux-positive individual. The study described a robust, sensitive protocol for amplifying, sequencing and analyzing TCRs, using 3' ligation of a UMI-containing oligonucleotide to TCR cDNA. In individuals with a positive Mantoux test, tuberculin skin test biopsies were taken from sites that had been injected with PPD. Total RNA, without cell sorting, was DNase treated with RQ1 DNase before reverse transcription, targeting about 1 to 1,100 ng input. Libraries were prepared from skin biopsies and whole blood so that pipeline robustness could be tested in samples in which T cells form a minority population.

This sample was included in a study of naive and memory T cell subsets (dated by TCRdb to 2017 to 2019). With respect to the entire study: The figure summarizing the skin biopsy and whole blood samples listed about 10 blood donors, 7 tuberculin skin test biopsies and 3 saline control biopsies. PCR2 was typically a SYBR Green qPCR stopped at a set threshold; low-input samples could instead use end-point PCR (roughly 6 cycles). Skin biopsies were taken from tuberculin skin test sites or from saline-injected control sites and were processed for RNA extraction as described before.

The research as a whole found: TCR sequences were reportedly recovered from both skin biopsy types, with far more TCRs at tuberculin skin test sites. The RNA-based method was acknowledged to be potentially sensitive to changes in TCR transcripts with T cell activation and differentiation. The larger number of TCRs at tuberculin skin test sites was interpreted as T cell infiltration of a delayed type IV hypersensitivity reaction. The paper did not give details on skin biopsy collection and RNA processing but referred to earlier studies for those details.

The protocol used for the library was UMI-ligation and nested PCR. The ligated cDNA was amplified in four rounds of PCR with nested alpha and beta constant region primers together with the SP2 primer. For the blood and skin samples, TCR RNA was reverse transcribed with SuperScript IV using primers for the alpha and beta constant regions. Using T4 RNA ligase 1, an oligonucleotide carrying both the Illumina SP2 primer and a UMI was ligated onto the 3' end of the cDNA. To prevent hairpin formation, the 12-nucleotide UMI was made up of two random hexamers with an eight-base spacer between them. From the second PCR onward, TCR alpha and beta chain libraries were processed separately, and dual indexing was applied for multiplexing. After pooling, the indexed libraries were analyzed by capillary electrophoresis and sequenced on either an Illumina MiSeq or NextSeq. To boost base diversity and improve cluster recognition, PhiX DNA at about 5-7.5% was spiked into the libraries. The study's own analysis went as follows. Demultiplexor took UMIs from read 2, joined the UMIs to the TCR sequence from read 1, and separated reads according to sample indices. Decombinator identified V and J genes and V-J junctions, assigning each TCR a five-part identifier including V and J deletions. Collapsinator used UMIs to correct sequencing errors and PCR amplification heterogeneity, producing a UMI-based abundance for each TCR. CDR3Translator turned identifiers into nucleotide sequence, translated the nucleotide sequence into amino acids, and pulled out CDR3 regions based on terminal motifs. After normalization to the amount of input RNA, the error-corrected alpha and beta TCR counts from blood and from skin were compared. Using fastp at Q25 and MiXCR, TCRdb reprocessed the public reads and kept productive beta chains. CDR3 protein duplicates are merged, each entry listing the most common genes and DNA. The V and J calls come from TCRdb's annotation, not from the publication. Present in this sample are 25,000 to 35,000 distinct CDR3 sequences, about 6.2% of which were seen just once. 2.5% to 3.5% of the sample rests with the top ten.

Specimen: skin, collected from a tuberculin skin test site. The TCR was taken from an adult in good health. This chain is built from TRBV7-3 and TRBJ2-3; TRBD2 might be the D gene, on 5 matching bases. The CDR3 in this case is CASSLSRLAITGSDTQYF. The DNA is as follows: TGTGCCAGCAGCTTAAGTCGATTAGCCATCACGGGGTCAGATACGCAGTATTTT. The CDR3, completed at both ends by the reference TRBV7-3 and TRBJ2-3 genes, gives the full variable domain GAGVSQTPSNKVTEKGKYVELRCDPISGHTALYWYRQSLGQGPEFLIYFQGTGAADDSGLPNDRFFAVRPEGSVSTLKIQRTERGDSAVYLCASSLSRLAITGSDTQYFGPGTRLTVL.